A single sample gave rise to the 28 T cell receptor beta chains below, sequenced in a study of CXCR3-negative and CXCR3-positive naive CD8 T cells. UMI-labeled 5' RACE yielded the TRB cDNA libraries. TCRdb processed the 5' RACE reads again and assigns one entry to each CDR3 protein, with no DNA. The table counts about 30,000 distinct CDR3 sequences; 9.5% to 13% lies in the top ten. Sequenced material: memory CD8+ T cells from blood. The source of these receptors is a human donor in good health. Some clones in this sample may be carry-over from other donors' samples.

The chain joins TRBV7-9 to TRBJ2-5. From germline, CDR1 is SEHNR and CDR2 FQNEAQ (reference sequence). This CDR3 spans 13 amino acids. This CDR3 is CASRETGQETQYF.

The V and J genes are TRBV12-3 or TRBV12-4 and TRBJ2-7. The CDR3 is made up of 14 amino acids. The CDR3 spells CASRHPYRSYEQYF.

This sequence joins TRBV7-2 and TRBJ2-3. Germline loops: CDR1 SGHTA, CDR2 FQGNSA. The CDR3 has 12 residues. The CDR3 spells CASSSLGDTQYF.

The V gene is TRBV10-3, the J gene TRBJ2-1; the D call from TCRdb, TRBD2, cannot be confirmed without DNA. The CDR3 is made up of 15 amino acids. Per germline, CDR1 ENHRY and CDR2 SYGVKD. The CDR3 here is CAISLASGGFNEQFF.

The chain has TRBV7-9 and TRBJ2-2; the D call of TRBD2 rests on TCRdb alone, since no DNA is present to check it. The CDR3 covers 13 residues. Germline CDR1 SEHNR, CDR2 FQNEAQ (reference sequence). CDR3 sequence reads: CASRDGYTGELFF.

The chain links TRBV2 to TRBJ2-1; the TCRdb call, TRBD2, lacks DNA for checking. CDR1 is SNHLY and CDR2 is FYNNEI in the germline V gene. The CDR3 runs 15 residues. This chain's CDR3 is CAVPGGPSSYNEQFF. Filled out from reference TRBV2 and TRBJ2-1, the complete variable domain reads EPEVTQTPSHQVTQMGQEVILRCVPISNHLYFYWYRQILGQKVEFLVSFYNNEISEKSEIFDDQFSVERPDGSNFTLKIRSTKLEDSAMYFCAVPGGPSSYNEQFFGPGTRLTVL.

This sequence joins TRBV4-3 and TRBJ2-4; with no DNA, the TCRdb D assignment of TRBD1 cannot be verified. The germline V gene encodes CDR1 LGHNA and CDR2 YSLEER. The CDR3 contains 15 residues. CDR3 loop: CASSHGEGYKNIQYF.

The genes are TRBV5-5 and TRBJ2-1. The CDR3 runs 15 residues. Germline V gives CDR1 SGHKS, CDR2 YYEKEE (reference sequence). CDR3 residues: CASSADRGSYNEQFF.

The chain combines TRBV20-1 with TRBJ1-1. Looked up from germline, CDR1 is DFQATT and CDR2 is SNEGSKA (reference sequence). This CDR3 region has 13 residues. The CDR3 spells CSAKVSLNTEAFF.

This sequence joins TRBV7-2 and TRBJ2-5; TCRdb's D call of TRBD2 is untestable without DNA. Germline V gives CDR1 SGHTA, CDR2 FQGNSA. This CDR3 is built from 19 residues. The CDR3 region is CASSLGTSGGAGGPETQYF.

This chain joins TRBV6-5 and TRBJ1-2; there is no DNA to check the TCRdb D call of TRBD1. The CDR3 runs to 15 residues. CDR1 and CDR2 (germline): MNHEY, SVGAGI. The CDR3 is CASSYPTDRGYGYTF.

The chain combines TRBV4-3 with TRBJ2-7. The CDR3 spans 15 residues. From germline, CDR1 is LGHNA and CDR2 YSLEER. The CDR3 sequence: CASSPSMGGSYEQYF.

The gene calls are TRBV7-9 and TRBJ2-7; as DNA is missing, the TRBD2 call by TCRdb cannot be tested. This CDR3 is built from 16 residues. The germline CDR1 and CDR2 sequences are SEHNR and FQNEAQ (reference sequence). CDR3 loop: CASLPFSPGGSYEQYF.

The V and J genes are TRBV10-3 and TRBJ2-1. CDR3 length equals 13 residues. Germline-derived CDR1 and CDR2 are ENHRY and SYGVKD. CDR3 sequence: CAISEWDYNEQFF.

CDR3 sequence: CSARFPYEQYF. The genes are TRBV20-1 and TRBJ2-7. Germline V gene sequence: CDR1 DFQATT, CDR2 SNEGSKA (reference sequence). The CDR3 is 11 residues long.

The chain uses TRBV4-3 and TRBJ1-1. The CDR3 spans 15 residues. Germline CDR1 LGHNA, CDR2 YSLEER. CDR3 sequence: CASSQDMGSNTEAFF.

The rearrangement uses TRBV7-8 and TRBJ2-1; there is no DNA to check the TCRdb D call of TRBD2. The CDR3 spans 16 residues. Germline V gene lookup returns CDR1 SGHVS and CDR2 FQNEAQ. The CDR3 region is CASSLAGLAGQDEQFF. Drawing the rest from reference TRBV7-8 and TRBJ2-1, the complete variable domain is GAGVSQSPRYKVAKRGQDVALRCDPISGHVSLFWYQQALGQGPEFLTYFQNEAQLDKSGLPSDRFFAERPEGSVSTLKIQRTQQEDSAVYLCASSLAGLAGQDEQFFGPGTRLTVL.

The V gene is TRBV30, the J gene TRBJ2-7; as DNA is missing, the TRBD2 call by TCRdb cannot be tested. CDR3 length: 15 amino acids. The germline V gene encodes CDR1 GTSNPN and CDR2 SVGIG (reference sequence). This CDR3 is CAWSEGSGGSDEQYF.

V is TRBV12-3 or TRBV12-4 and J is TRBJ2-7. The CDR3 contains 13 residues. The CDR3 loop reads CASSSDSSYEQYF.

This chain joins TRBV27 and TRBJ2-1; TCRdb's assignment of TRBD1 cannot be checked, as there is no DNA. Germline V CDR1 and CDR2: MNHEY, SMNVEV (reference sequence). This CDR3 comprises 15 residues. The chain's CDR3 is CASSRGGASVGEQFF.

This chain links TRBV18 with TRBJ1-1; TCRdb's D gene call, TRBD1, goes unchecked for lack of DNA. The CDR3 has 15 amino acids. Germline V gene lookup returns CDR1 KGHSH and CDR2 LQKENI. The CDR3 spells CASSLGQGPALEAFF.

V and J are TRBV11-2 and TRBJ2-1; TCRdb designates TRBD1, a call that cannot be tested without DNA. The CDR3 is 12 amino acids. Germline values: CDR1 SGHAT, CDR2 FQNNGV. This CDR3 reads CASSPGLNEQFF.

The V and J genes are TRBV4-3 and TRBJ2-1; TCRdb gives TRBD1 as the D gene, but with no DNA this cannot be confirmed. CDR1 and CDR2 (germline): LGHNA, YSLEER. There are 17 residues in the CDR3. This chain's CDR3 is CASSQDGNGGTYNEQFF.

The gene calls are TRBV29-1 and TRBJ1-2; the TRBD1 assignment by TCRdb is unverifiable without DNA. Looked up from germline, CDR1 is SQVTM and CDR2 is ANQGSEA. The length of the CDR3 is 14 residues. The chain's CDR3 is CSAIDREQGYGYTF.

The J gene is TRBJ1-1, the V gene TRBV7-9; with no DNA, the TCRdb D assignment of TRBD1 cannot be verified. Germline V CDR1 and CDR2: SEHNR, FQNEAQ (reference sequence). The CDR3 has 13 residues. CDR3 residues: CASSPPGFTEAFF.

The rearrangement uses TRBV6-2 or TRBV6-3 and TRBJ2-1; TCRdb returns TRBD2, unconfirmable since there is no DNA. The CDR3 has 14 amino acids. Germline lookup yields CDR1 MNHEY and CDR2 SVGEGT. CDR3 amino acids: CASSPSGGADEQFF.

The rearrangement uses TRBV20-1 and TRBJ1-1; the TCRdb D gene call, TRBD1, has no DNA to confirm it. CDR1 and CDR2 from the germline V gene are DFQATT and SNEGSKA (reference sequence). This CDR3 has 13 amino acids. CDR3 in amino acids: CSAMGGRDTEAFF.

V gene TRBV29-1 combines with J gene TRBJ1-2. Germline V CDR1 and CDR2: SQVTM, ANQGSEA. The CDR3 has 14 amino acids. CDR3 amino acids: CSVEDRPTGYGYTF.